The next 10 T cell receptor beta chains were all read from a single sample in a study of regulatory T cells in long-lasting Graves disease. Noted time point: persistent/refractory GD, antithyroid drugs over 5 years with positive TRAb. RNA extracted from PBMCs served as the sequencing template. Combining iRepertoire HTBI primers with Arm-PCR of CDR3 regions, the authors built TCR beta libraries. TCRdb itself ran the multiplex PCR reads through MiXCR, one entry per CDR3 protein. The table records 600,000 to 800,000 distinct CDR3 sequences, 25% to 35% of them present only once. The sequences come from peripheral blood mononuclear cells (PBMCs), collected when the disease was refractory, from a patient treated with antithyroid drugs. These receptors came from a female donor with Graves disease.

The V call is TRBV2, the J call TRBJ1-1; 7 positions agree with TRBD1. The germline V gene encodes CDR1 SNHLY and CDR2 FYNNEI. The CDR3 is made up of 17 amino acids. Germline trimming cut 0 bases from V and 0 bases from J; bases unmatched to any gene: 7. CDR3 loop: CASSEAGTTGLNTEAFF. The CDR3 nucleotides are TGTGCCAGCAGTGAAGCGGGAACGACAGGGCTGAACACTGAAGCTTTCTTT. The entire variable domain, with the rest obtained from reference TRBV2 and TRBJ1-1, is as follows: EPEVTQTPSHQVTQMGQEVILRCVPISNHLYFYWYRQILGQKVEFLVSFYNNEISEKSEIFDDQFSVERPDGSNFTLKIRSTKLEDSAMYFCASSEAGTTGLNTEAFFGQGTRLTVV.

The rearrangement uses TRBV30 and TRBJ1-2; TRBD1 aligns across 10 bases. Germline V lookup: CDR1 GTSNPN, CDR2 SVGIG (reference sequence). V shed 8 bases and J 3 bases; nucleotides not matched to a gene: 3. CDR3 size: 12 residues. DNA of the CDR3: TGTGCCGGGACAGGGGTGTACTATGGCTACACCTTC. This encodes CAGTGVYYGYTF.

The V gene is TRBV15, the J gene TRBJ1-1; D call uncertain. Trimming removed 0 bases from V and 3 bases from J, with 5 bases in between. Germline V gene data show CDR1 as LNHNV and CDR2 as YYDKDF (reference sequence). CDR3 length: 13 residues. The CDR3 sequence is CATSRDGYTEAFF. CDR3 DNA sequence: TGTGCCACCAGCAGAGATGGGTACACTGAAGCTTTCTTT.

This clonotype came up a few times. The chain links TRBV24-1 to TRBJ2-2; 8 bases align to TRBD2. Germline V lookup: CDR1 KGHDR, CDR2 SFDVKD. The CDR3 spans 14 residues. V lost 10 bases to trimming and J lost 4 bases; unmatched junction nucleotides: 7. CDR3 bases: TGTGCCACAAGTCGAAGCGGGGGCACCGGGGAGCTGTTTTTT. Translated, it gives CATSRSGGTGELFF.

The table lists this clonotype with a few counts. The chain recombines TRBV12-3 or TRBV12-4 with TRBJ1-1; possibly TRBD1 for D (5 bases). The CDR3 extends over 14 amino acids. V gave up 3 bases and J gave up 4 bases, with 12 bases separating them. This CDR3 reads CASSFQGPSTEAFF. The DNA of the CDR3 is TGTGCCAGCAGTTTCCAGGGTCCCAGCACTGAAGCTTTCTTT.

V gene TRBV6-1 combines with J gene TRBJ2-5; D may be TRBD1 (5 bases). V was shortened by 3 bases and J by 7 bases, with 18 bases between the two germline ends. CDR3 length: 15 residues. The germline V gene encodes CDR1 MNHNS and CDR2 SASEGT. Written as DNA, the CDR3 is TGTGCCAGCAGTGAGGGTTTCGGTCAGGGAAGGACCCAGTACTTC. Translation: CASSEGFGQGRTQYF.

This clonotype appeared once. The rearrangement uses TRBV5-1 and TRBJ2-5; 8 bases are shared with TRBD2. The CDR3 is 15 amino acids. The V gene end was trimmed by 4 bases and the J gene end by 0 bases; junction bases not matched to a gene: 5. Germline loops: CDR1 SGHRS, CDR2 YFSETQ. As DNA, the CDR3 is TGCGCCAGCAGCGCCACTAGCGGACACCAAGAGACCCAGTACTTC. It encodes CASSATSGHQETQYF.

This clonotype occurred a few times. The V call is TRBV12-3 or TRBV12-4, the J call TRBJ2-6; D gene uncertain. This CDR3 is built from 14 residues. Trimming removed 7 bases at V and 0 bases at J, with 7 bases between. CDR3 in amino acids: CASIKSSGANVLTF. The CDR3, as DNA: TGTGCCAGCATCAAGAGCTCTGGGGCCAACGTCCTGACTTTC.

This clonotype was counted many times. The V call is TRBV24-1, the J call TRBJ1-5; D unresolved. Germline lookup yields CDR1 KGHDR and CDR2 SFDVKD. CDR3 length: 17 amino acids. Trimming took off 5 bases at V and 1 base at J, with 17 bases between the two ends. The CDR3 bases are TGTGCCACCAGTGTCGGGCCGGGGAACCCAAGCAATCAGCCCCAGCATTTT. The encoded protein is CATSVGPGNPSNQPQHF.

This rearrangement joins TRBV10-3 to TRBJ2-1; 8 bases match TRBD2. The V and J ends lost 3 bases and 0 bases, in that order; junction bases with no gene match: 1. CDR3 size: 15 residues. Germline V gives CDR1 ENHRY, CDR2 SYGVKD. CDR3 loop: CAISDTSGSYNEQFF. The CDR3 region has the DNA TGTGCCATCAGTGACACTAGCGGCTCCTACAATGAGCAGTTCTTC.